This is a list of T cell receptor beta chains from one sample in a study of blood T cell repertoires in COVID-19. Only in-frame clones appear in the TCRdb table, and some are missing; sequencing was by immunoSEQ multiplex PCR. This sample has 200,000 to 300,000 clones, with more than 75% found just once. Sequencing was performed on peripheral blood. All receptors derive from a woman aged 40 to 50 who had recovered from COVID-19. CDR3s include the opening cysteine and the closing phenylalanine or tryptophan. The D gene is left open where the match is weak. Not all rows give a size; the values are once, few, many and, for expanded clones, a class.

J gene: TRBJ2-1
D gene: .
V gene: TRBV5-6
clone size: .
CDR3 DNA: TGTGCCAGCAGCTTGGGGGGGCACTCCTACAATGAGCAGTTCTTC
CDR3 protein: CASSLGGHSYNEQFF

J gene: TRBJ1-1
D gene: TRBD1
V gene: TRBV3-1/TRBV3-2
clone size: .
CDR3 DNA: TGTGCCAGCAGCCCCCGGACAGGGAATACTGAAGCTTTCTTT
CDR3 protein: CASSPRTGNTEAFF

J gene: TRBJ2-1
D gene: TRBD1
V gene: TRBV5-1
clone size: .
CDR3 DNA: TGCGCCAGCAGCGGCCGGGACAGGGGTTACAATGAGCAGTTCTTC
CDR3 protein: CASSGRDRGYNEQFF

J gene: TRBJ1-2
D gene: .
V gene: TRBV7-6
clone size: few
CDR3 DNA: TGTGCCAGCAGCTTGGGAGACCCCGGCTACACCTTC
CDR3 protein: CASSLGDPGYTF

J gene: TRBJ2-3
D gene: TRBD1
V gene: TRBV6-5
clone size: .
CDR3 DNA: TGTGCCAGCAGTCCGCGGACAGGGGCGCCAGATACGCAGTATTTT
CDR3 protein: CASSPRTGAPDTQYF

J gene: TRBJ2-1
D gene: .
V gene: TRBV7-8
clone size: once
CDR3 DNA: TGTGCCAGCAGCTTAGCCGAGGGGGAGAGCTACAATGAGCAGTTCTTC
CDR3 protein: CASSLAEGESYNEQFF

J gene: TRBJ1-2
D gene: .
V gene: TRBV11-3
clone size: .
CDR3 DNA: TGTGCCAGCAGCTTAGATCCGAGCGGCTACACCTTC
CDR3 protein: CASSLDPSGYTF

J gene: TRBJ1-5
D gene: .
V gene: TRBV6-1
clone size: .
CDR3 DNA: TGTGCCAGCAGTGAATGGGCGGGCGGCAATCAGCCCCAGCATTTT
CDR3 protein: CASSEWAGGNQPQHF

J gene: TRBJ2-3
D gene: TRBD1
V gene: TRBV10-3
clone size: .
CDR3 DNA: TGTGCCATCAGTGATCCGGGACAGGAGAGGGATACGCAGTATTTT
CDR3 protein: CAISDPGQERDTQYF

J gene: TRBJ2-5
D gene: .
V gene: TRBV7-2
clone size: .
CDR3 DNA: TGTGCCAGCAGATTAGCGGAGTACCAAGAGACCCAGTACTTC
CDR3 protein: CASRLAEYQETQYF

J gene: TRBJ1-5
D gene: .
V gene: TRBV28
clone size: many
CDR3 DNA: TGTGCCAGCAAACAGCCGAGCAATCAGCCCCAGCATTTT
CDR3 protein: CASKQPSNQPQHF

J gene: TRBJ2-1
D gene: TRBD2
V gene: TRBV5-4
clone size: .
CDR3 DNA: TGTGCCAGCAGCTCGGGCGGGAGCTACAATGAGCAGTTCTTC
CDR3 protein: CASSSGGSYNEQFF

J gene: TRBJ2-7
D gene: TRBD1
V gene: TRBV15
clone size: .
CDR3 DNA: TGTGCCACCAGCAGGGCAGGGGGCTTCCACGAGCAGTACTTC
CDR3 protein: CATSRAGGFHEQYF

J gene: TRBJ2-7
D gene: TRBD2
V gene: TRBV19
clone size: .
CDR3 DNA: TGTGCCAGTACATTTTCCGGGACTAGCGGCTACGAGCAGTACTTC
CDR3 protein: CASTFSGTSGYEQYF

J gene: TRBJ2-7
D gene: TRBD2
V gene: TRBV30
clone size: .
CDR3 DNA: TGTGCCTGGAGGGGGACTAGCCGCGAGCAGTACTTC
CDR3 protein: CAWRGTSREQYF

J gene: TRBJ2-5
D gene: .
V gene: TRBV6-5
clone size: .
CDR3 DNA: TGTGCCAGCAAAGAACCGGGAAGTCAAGAGACCCAGTACTTC
CDR3 protein: CASKEPGSQETQYF

J gene: TRBJ1-2
D gene: TRBD1
V gene: TRBV6-5
clone size: .
CDR3 DNA: TGTGCCAGCAGACGACAGGGAGAGGGCTATGGCTACACCTTC
CDR3 protein: CASRRQGEGYGYTF

J gene: TRBJ2-4
D gene: .
V gene: TRBV11-3
clone size: .
CDR3 DNA: TGTGCCAGCAGCTTAGAGAGGGGGTCCCGCATTCAGTACTTC
CDR3 protein: CASSLERGSRIQYF

J gene: TRBJ2-7
D gene: .
V gene: TRBV7-9
clone size: .
CDR3 DNA: TGTGCCAGCAGCTTAGGTTCCCAGGGGTCCGAGCAGTACTTC
CDR3 protein: CASSLGSQGSEQYF

J gene: TRBJ1-1
D gene: TRBD1
V gene: TRBV30
clone size: few
CDR3 DNA: TGTGCCTGCCACAGGGGGGGGAACACTGAAGCTTTCTTT
CDR3 protein: CACHRGGNTEAFF

J gene: TRBJ1-2
D gene: TRBD1
V gene: TRBV9
clone size: .
CDR3 DNA: TGTGCCAGCAGCGTAACCCCGACAGGGCGCTATGGCTACACCTTC
CDR3 protein: CASSVTPTGRYGYTF

J gene: TRBJ1-5
D gene: .
V gene: TRBV9
clone size: .
CDR3 DNA: TGTGCCAGCAGCGGTACAGGACATAGCAATCAGCCCCAGCATTTT
CDR3 protein: CASSGTGHSNQPQHF

J gene: TRBJ2-1
D gene: .
V gene: TRBV5-6
clone size: few
CDR3 DNA: TGTGCCAGCAGCCCCGGGGCGGGGCCCTACAATGAGCAGTTCTTC
CDR3 protein: CASSPGAGPYNEQFF

J gene: TRBJ1-1
D gene: .
V gene: TRBV3-1/TRBV3-2
clone size: .
CDR3 DNA: TGTGCCAGCAGCCCCCGCACACCCGGGGGGAACACTGAAGCTTTCTTT
CDR3 protein: CASSPRTPGGNTEAFF

J gene: TRBJ1-4
D gene: .
V gene: TRBV7-9
clone size: .
CDR3 DNA: TGTGCCAGCAGCTACGGTGAAAAACTGTTTTTT
CDR3 protein: CASSYGEKLFF

J gene: TRBJ1-2
D gene: TRBD1
V gene: TRBV5-6
clone size: once
CDR3 DNA: TGTGCCAGCAGCACCGGACAGGGGATAGGAGGCTACACCTTC
CDR3 protein: CASSTGQGIGGYTF

J gene: TRBJ2-1
D gene: TRBD2
V gene: TRBV11-3
clone size: .
CDR3 DNA: TGTGCCAGCAGCCCACCCCAGGGTAGCGGGAGGATATGGGGCAATGAGCAGTTCTTC
CDR3 protein: CASSPPQGSGRIWGNEQFF

J gene: TRBJ1-2
D gene: TRBD1
V gene: TRBV9
clone size: .
CDR3 DNA: TGTGCCAGCAGCCCGACAGGGGACTCCTCTAACTATGGCTACACCTTC
CDR3 protein: CASSPTGDSSNYGYTF

J gene: TRBJ2-1
D gene: TRBD2
V gene: TRBV18
clone size: .
CDR3 DNA: TGTGCCAGCTCACCCCTAGCGGGATACAATGAGCAGTTCTTC
CDR3 protein: CASSPLAGYNEQFF

J gene: TRBJ1-3
D gene: TRBD1
V gene: TRBV4-1
clone size: .
CDR3 DNA: TGCGCCAGCAGCCACCCCCAGGACAGGGCTGGAAACACCATATATTTT
CDR3 protein: CASSHPQDRAGNTIYF

J gene: TRBJ2-3
D gene: .
V gene: TRBV9
clone size: .
CDR3 DNA: TGTGCCAGCAGCGAGGGGGACAGCACAGATACGCAGTATTTT
CDR3 protein: CASSEGDSTDTQYF

J gene: TRBJ1-5
D gene: TRBD1
V gene: TRBV19
clone size: .
CDR3 DNA: TGTGCCAGTAGTCCGGGACAGGGGGGTCATCAGCCCCAGCATTTT
CDR3 protein: CASSPGQGGHQPQHF

J gene: TRBJ2-1
D gene: TRBD2
V gene: TRBV27
clone size: .
CDR3 DNA: TGTGCCAGCAGTTTAAGGGCTCTAGCGGGACCCTACAATGAGCAGTTCTTC
CDR3 protein: CASSLRALAGPYNEQFF

J gene: TRBJ1-1
D gene: TRBD1
V gene: TRBV5-1
clone size: .
CDR3 DNA: TGCGCCAGCAGCTTGGGGCAGGGGGGAATGAACACTGAAGCTTTCTTT
CDR3 protein: CASSLGQGGMNTEAFF

J gene: TRBJ2-1
D gene: .
V gene: TRBV19
clone size: .
CDR3 DNA: TGTGCCAGTAGTATTGGCGGGTCGACCTACAATGAGCAGTTCTTC
CDR3 protein: CASSIGGSTYNEQFF

J gene: TRBJ1-1
D gene: .
V gene: TRBV25-1
clone size: .
CDR3 DNA: TGTGCCAGCAGTGAGGTAACACGGGACACTGAAGCTTTCTTT
CDR3 protein: CASSEVTRDTEAFF

J gene: TRBJ2-3
D gene: TRBD2
V gene: TRBV5-1
clone size: .
CDR3 DNA: TGCGCCAGCAGCTTTCGGGTGGGTAGCGGGGCACCTAGCACAGATACGCAGTATTTT
CDR3 protein: CASSFRVGSGAPSTDTQYF

J gene: TRBJ1-6
D gene: .
V gene: TRBV6-5
clone size: .
CDR3 DNA: TGTGCCAGCAGTTACGGACGAGGGTCACCCCTCCACTTT
CDR3 protein: CASSYGRGSPLHF

J gene: TRBJ2-2
D gene: .
V gene: TRBV18
clone size: few
CDR3 DNA: TGTGCCAGCTCCCCCGGGACAACCTCTAACACCGGGGAGCTGTTTTTT
CDR3 protein: CASSPGTTSNTGELFF

J gene: TRBJ2-1
D gene: TRBD2
V gene: TRBV19
clone size: .
CDR3 DNA: TGTGCCAGTAGTATGGGGGTGTCCCAGCGGGGTGAGCAGTTCTTC
CDR3 protein: CASSMGVSQRGEQFF

J gene: TRBJ1-2
D gene: TRBD1
V gene: TRBV5-6
clone size: .
CDR3 DNA: TGTGCCAGCAGCCCTAGGGGGACAGGATTGTCCTATGGCTACACCTTC
CDR3 protein: CASSPRGTGLSYGYTF

J gene: TRBJ1-2
D gene: TRBD1
V gene: TRBV7-6
clone size: .
CDR3 DNA: TGTGCCAGCAGCCCAGACAGGGGTGGCTATGGCTACACCTTC
CDR3 protein: CASSPDRGGYGYTF

J gene: TRBJ1-2
D gene: .
V gene: TRBV12-3/TRBV12-4
clone size: .
CDR3 DNA: TGTGCCAGCAGTTGGTCAGGGGCCTATGGCTACACCTTC
CDR3 protein: CASSWSGAYGYTF